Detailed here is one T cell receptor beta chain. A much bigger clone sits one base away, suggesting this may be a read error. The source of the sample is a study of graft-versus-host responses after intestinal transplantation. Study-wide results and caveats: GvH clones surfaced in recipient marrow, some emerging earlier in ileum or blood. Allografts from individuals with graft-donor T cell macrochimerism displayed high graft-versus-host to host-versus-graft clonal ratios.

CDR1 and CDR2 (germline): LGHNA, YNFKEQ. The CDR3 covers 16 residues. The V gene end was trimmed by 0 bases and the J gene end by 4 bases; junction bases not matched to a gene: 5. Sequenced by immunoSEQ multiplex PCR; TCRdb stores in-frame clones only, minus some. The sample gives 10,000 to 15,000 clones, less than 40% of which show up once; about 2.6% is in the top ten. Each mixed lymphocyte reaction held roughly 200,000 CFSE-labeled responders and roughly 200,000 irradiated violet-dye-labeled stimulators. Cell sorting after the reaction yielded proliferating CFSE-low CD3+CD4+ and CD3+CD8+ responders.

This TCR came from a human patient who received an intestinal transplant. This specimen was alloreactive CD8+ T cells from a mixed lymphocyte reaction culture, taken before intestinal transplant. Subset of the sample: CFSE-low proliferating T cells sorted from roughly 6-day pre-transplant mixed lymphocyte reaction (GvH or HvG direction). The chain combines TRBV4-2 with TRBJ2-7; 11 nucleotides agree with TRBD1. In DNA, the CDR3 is TGTGCCAGCAGCCAAGATTGGGACAGGGGGGCATACGAGCAGTACTTC. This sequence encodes CASSQDWDRGAYEQYF.